Below, one TCR beta chain is given with its context. Its cognate antigen is unknown. The sample comes from a study of cytomegalovirus exposure and HLA in healthy donors. A multiplex PCR was run with 60 Vbeta primers and 13 Jbeta primers. Assay used: immunoSEQ multiplex PCR; TCRdb lists only in-frame clones, some missing. The sample has 120,000 or so clones, about 83% seen once. The CDR3 has 13 amino acids. The junction had 4 bases not matched to a gene; V was cut back by 6 bases and J by 3 bases. CDR1 and CDR2 from the germline V gene are LNHDA and SQIVND (reference sequence). Study outcomes and limitations: The authors enumerated 150 to 200 TCR beta chains as linked to cytomegalovirus. In an earlier analysis, about 90% or about 30%: the productive usage of most TCR beta V segments.

The chain is built from TRBV19 and TRBJ1-2; TRBD1 matches 7 bases. Sequencing input: PBMCs. The TCR was taken from a man in his thirties or forties in good health and CMV-seronegative. The DNA of the CDR3 is TGTGCCAGTAGAGGACAGGCGCACTATGGCTACACCTTC. Amino acids: CASRGQAHYGYTF.